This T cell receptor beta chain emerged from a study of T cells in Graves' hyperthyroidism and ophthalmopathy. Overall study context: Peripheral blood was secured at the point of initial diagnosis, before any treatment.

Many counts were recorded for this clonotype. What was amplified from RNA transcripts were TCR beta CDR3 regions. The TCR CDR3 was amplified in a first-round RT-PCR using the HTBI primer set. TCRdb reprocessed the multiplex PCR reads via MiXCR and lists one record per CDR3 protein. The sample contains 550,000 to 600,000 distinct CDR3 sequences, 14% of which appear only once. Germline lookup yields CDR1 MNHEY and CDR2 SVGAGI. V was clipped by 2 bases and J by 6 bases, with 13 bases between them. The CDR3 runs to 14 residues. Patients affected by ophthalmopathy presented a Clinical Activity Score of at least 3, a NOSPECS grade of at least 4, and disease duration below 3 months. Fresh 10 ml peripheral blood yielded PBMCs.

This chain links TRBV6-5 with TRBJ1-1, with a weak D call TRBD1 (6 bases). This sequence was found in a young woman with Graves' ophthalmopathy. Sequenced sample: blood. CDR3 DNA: TGTGCCAGCAGTTACGGGGGGCGCTTAGCTGAAGCTTTCTTT. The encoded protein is CASSYGGRLAEAFF.